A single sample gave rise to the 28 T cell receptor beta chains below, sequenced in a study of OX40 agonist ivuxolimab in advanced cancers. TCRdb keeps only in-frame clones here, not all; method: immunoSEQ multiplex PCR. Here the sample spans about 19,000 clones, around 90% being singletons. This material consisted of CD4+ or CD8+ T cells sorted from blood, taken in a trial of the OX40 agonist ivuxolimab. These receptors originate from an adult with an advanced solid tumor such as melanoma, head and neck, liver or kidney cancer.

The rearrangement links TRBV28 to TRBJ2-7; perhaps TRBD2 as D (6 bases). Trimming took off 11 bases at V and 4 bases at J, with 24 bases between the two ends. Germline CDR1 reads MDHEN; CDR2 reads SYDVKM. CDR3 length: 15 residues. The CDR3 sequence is CAVTRAGSYLYEQYF. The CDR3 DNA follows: TGTGCCGTGACACGGGCGGGAAGCTATCTTTACGAGCAGTACTTC.

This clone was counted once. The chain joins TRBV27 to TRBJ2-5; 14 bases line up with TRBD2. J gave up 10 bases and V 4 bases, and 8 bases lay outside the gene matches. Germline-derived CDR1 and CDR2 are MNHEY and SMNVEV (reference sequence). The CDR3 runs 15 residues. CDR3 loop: CASSSLTSGRADQYF. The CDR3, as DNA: TGTGCCAGCAGTTCCCTGACTAGCGGGAGGGCCGACCAGTACTTC.

The DNA of the CDR3 is TGCAGCGTGGGAGGACTAGCTGGCGAGACCCAGTACTTC. This translates into CSVGGLAGETQYF. The chain is built from TRBV29-1 and TRBJ2-5, with 8 bases that match TRBD2. V dropped 6 bases and J dropped 5; count of bases not matched to a gene: 8. Germline assignment: CDR1 SQVTM and CDR2 ANQGSEA. CDR3 length equals 13 residues. Supplemented by reference TRBV29-1 and TRBJ2-5, the full variable domain reads SAVISQKPSRDICQRGTSLTIQCQVDSQVTMMFWYRQQPGQSLTLIATANQGSEATYESGFVIDKFPISRPNLTFSTLTVSNMSPEDSSIYLCSVGGLAGETQYFGPGTRLLVL.

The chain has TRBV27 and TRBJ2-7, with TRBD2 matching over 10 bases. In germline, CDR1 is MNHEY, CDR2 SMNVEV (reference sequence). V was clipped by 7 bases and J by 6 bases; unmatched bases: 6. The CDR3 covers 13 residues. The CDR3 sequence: CASTPLAGAEQYF. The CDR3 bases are TGTGCCAGCACCCCCCTAGCGGGAGCCGAGCAGTACTTC.

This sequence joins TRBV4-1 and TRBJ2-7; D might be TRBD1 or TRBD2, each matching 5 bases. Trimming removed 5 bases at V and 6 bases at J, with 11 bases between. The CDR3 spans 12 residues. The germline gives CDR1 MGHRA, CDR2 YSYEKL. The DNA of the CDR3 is TGCGCCAGCAGCGAACTGGGACCCGAGCAGTACTTC. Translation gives CASSELGPEQYF.

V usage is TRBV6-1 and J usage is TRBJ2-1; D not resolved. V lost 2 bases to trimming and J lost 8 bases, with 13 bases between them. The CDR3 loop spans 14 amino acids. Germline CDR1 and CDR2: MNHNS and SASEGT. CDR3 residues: CASSEPPLEDEQFF. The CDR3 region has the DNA TGTGCCAGCAGTGAACCCCCCTTAGAGGATGAGCAGTTCTTC.

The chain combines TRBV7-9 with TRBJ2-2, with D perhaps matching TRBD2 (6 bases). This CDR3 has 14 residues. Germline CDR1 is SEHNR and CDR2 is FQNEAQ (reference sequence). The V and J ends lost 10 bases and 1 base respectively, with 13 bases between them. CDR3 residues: CATPGLVNTGELFF. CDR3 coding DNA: TGTGCCACCCCGGGACTTGTGAACACCGGGGAGCTGTTTTTT.

Here the CDR3 reads CASSTQTRGTDTQYF. Written as DNA, the CDR3 is TGTGCCAGCAGTACGCAAACCAGGGGCACAGATACGCAGTATTTT. The chain combines TRBV28 with TRBJ2-3; D is possibly TRBD1 (5 bases). Germline V lookup: CDR1 MDHEN, CDR2 SYDVKM. The CDR3 consists of 15 residues. Trimming removed 5 bases at V and 1 base at J, with 13 bases between.

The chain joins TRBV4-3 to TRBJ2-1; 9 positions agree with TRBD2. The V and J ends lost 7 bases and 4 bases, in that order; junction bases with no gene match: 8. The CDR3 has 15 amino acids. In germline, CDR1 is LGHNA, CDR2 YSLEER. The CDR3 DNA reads TGCGCCAGCACCTCGGGACTAGCTTTATACAATGAGCAGTTCTTC. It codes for CASTSGLALYNEQFF.

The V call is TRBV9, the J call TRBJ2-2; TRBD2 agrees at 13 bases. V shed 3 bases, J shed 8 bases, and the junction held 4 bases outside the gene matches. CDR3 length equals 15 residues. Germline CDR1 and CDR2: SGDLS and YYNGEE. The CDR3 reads CASSGGLAGTGELFF. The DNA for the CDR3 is TGTGCCAGCAGCGGGGGACTAGCGGGAACTGGGGAGCTGTTTTTT.

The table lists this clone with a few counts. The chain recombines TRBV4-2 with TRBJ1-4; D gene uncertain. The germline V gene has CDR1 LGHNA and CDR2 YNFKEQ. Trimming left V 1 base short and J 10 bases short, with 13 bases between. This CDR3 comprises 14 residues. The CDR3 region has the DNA TGTGCCAGCAGCCAAGTCACCTTGGATGGAAAACTGTTTTTT. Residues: CASSQVTLDGKLFF.

CDR3 sequence: CASSLERSQETQYF. DNA for the CDR3: TGTGCCAGCAGCTTAGAGCGGAGTCAAGAGACCCAGTACTTC. This rearrangement joins TRBV7-2 to TRBJ2-5, with D perhaps TRBD2 (5 bases). V was shortened by 1 base and J by 2 bases, with 8 bases between the two germline ends. The CDR3 loop spans 14 amino acids. Germline V gene data show CDR1 as SGHTA and CDR2 as FQGNSA.

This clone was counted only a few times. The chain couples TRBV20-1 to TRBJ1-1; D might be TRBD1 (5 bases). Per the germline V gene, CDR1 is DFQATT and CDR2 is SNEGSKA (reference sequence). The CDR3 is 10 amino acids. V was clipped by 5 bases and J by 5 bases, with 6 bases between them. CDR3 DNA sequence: TGCAGTGCTCGGGGGACTGAAGCTTTCTTT. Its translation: CSARGTEAFF.

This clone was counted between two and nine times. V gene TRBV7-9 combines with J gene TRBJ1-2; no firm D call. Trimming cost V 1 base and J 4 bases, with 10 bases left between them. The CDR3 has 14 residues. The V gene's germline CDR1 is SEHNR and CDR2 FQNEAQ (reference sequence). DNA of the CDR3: TGTGCCAGCAGCTTAGGCGCGGCCTTCTATGGCTACACCTTC. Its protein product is CASSLGAAFYGYTF.

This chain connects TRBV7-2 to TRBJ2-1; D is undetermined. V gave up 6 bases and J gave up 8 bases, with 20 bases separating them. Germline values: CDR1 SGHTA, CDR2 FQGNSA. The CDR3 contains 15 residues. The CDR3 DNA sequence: TGTGCCAGCAGTTCATACCCCAAAGTCATGGATGAGCAGTTCTTC. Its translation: CASSSYPKVMDEQFF.

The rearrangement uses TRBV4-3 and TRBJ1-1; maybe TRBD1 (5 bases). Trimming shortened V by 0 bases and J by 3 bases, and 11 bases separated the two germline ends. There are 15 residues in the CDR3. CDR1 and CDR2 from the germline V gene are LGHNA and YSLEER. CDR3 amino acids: CASSQDISRDTEAFF. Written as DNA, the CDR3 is TGCGCCAGCAGCCAAGATATAAGCAGGGACACTGAAGCTTTCTTT.

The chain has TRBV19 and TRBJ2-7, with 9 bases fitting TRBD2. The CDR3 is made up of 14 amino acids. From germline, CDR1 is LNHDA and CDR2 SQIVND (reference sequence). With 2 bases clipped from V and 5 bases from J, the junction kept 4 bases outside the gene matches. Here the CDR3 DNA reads TGTGCCAGTAGTATAATAGCGGGAGTGGACGAGCAGTACTTC. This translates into CASSIIAGVDEQYF. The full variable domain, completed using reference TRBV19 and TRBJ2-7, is DGGITQSPKYLFRKEGQNVTLSCEQNLNHDAMYWYRQDPGQGLRLIYYSQIVNDFQKGDIAEGYSVSREKKESFPLTVTSAQKNPTAFYLCASSIIAGVDEQYFGPGTRLTVT.

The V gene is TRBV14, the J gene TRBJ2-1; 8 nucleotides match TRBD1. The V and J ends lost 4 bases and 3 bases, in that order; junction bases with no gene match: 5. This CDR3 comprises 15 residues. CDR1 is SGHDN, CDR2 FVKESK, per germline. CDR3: CASSPTGENYNEQFF. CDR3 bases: TGTGCCAGCAGCCCGACAGGGGAAAACTACAATGAGCAGTTCTTC. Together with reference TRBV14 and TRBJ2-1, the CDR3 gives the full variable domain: EAGVTQFPSHSVIEKGQTVTLRCDPISGHDNLYWYRRVMGKEIKFLLHFVKESKQDESGMPNNRFLAERTGGTYSTLKVQPAELEDSGVYFCASSPTGENYNEQFFGPGTRLTVL.

CDR3 residues: CATKAGGDYEQYF. The CDR3 DNA reads TGTGCCACCAAAGCGGGAGGTGACTACGAGCAGTACTTC. The chain couples TRBV11-3 to TRBJ2-7; 9 bases fit TRBD2. The CDR3 is 13 residues long. V lost 10 bases to trimming and J lost 3 bases; unmatched junction nucleotides: 7. CDR1 is SGHNT and CDR2 is YENEEA in the germline V gene.

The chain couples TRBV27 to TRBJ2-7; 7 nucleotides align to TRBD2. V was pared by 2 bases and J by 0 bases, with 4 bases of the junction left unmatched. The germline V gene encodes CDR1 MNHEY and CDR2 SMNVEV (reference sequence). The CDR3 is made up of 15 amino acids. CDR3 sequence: CASSLVGGSSYEQYF. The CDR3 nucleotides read TGTGCCAGCAGTTTAGTCGGGGGGAGCTCCTACGAGCAGTACTTC.

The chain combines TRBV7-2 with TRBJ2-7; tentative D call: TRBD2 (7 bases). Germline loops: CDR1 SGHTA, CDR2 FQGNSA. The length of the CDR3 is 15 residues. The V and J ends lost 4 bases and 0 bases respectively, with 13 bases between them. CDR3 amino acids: CASSSPRGASYEQYF. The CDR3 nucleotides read TGTGCCAGCAGCTCCCCTCGGGGGGCCTCCTACGAGCAGTACTTC. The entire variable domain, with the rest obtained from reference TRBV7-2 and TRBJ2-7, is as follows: GAGVSQSPSNKVTEKGKDVELRCDPISGHTALYWYRQSLGQGLEFLIYFQGNSAPDKSGLPSDRFSAERTGGSVSTLTIQRTQQEDSAVYLCASSSPRGASYEQYFGPGTRLTVT.

This CDR3 reads CASSYSPGSTEAFF. Here the CDR3 DNA reads TGTGCCAGCAGTTACTCGCCGGGATCCACTGAAGCTTTCTTT. This chain links TRBV6-5 with TRBJ1-1; no reliable D call. Trimming cost V 0 bases and J 4 bases, with 9 bases left between them. The CDR3 is 14 amino acids. Germline values: CDR1 MNHEY, CDR2 SVGAGI.

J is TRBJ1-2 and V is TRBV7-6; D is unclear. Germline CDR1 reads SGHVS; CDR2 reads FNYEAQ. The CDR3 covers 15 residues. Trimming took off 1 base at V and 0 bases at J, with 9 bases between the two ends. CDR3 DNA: TGTGCCAGCAGCTTAGGGGTCGGGGCTAACTATGGCTACACCTTC. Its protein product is CASSLGVGANYGYTF.

The CDR3 reads CASSLGGPGGHEQYF. CDR3 coding DNA: TGTGCCAGCAGCCTGGGGGGTCCAGGGGGCCACGAGCAGTACTTC. The chain links TRBV9 to TRBJ2-7; 8 nucleotides align to TRBD1. The CDR3 totals 15 residues. V gave up 4 bases and J gave up 5 bases; unmatched junction bases: 11. Germline loops: CDR1 SGDLS, CDR2 YYNGEE.

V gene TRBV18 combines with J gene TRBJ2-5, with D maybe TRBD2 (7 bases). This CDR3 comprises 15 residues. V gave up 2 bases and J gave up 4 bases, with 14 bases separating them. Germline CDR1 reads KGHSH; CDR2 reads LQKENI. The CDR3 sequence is CASSPSGGAGETQYF. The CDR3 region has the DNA TGTGCCAGCTCACCATCGGGGGGCGCGGGAGAGACCCAGTACTTC.

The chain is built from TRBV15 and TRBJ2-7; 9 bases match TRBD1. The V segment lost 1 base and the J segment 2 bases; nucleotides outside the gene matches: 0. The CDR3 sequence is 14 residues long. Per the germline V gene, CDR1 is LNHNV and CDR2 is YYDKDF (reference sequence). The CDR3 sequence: CATSRGTGAYEQYF. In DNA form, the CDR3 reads TGTGCCACCAGCAGAGGGACAGGGGCCTACGAGCAGTACTTC.

The CDR3: CASSLGISGNTIYF. The CDR3 DNA is TGTGCCAGCAGCCTCGGGATCTCTGGAAACACCATATATTTT. The genes are TRBV7-9 and TRBJ1-3; D unresolved. The CDR3 covers 14 residues. The V gene's germline CDR1 is SEHNR and CDR2 FQNEAQ (reference sequence). The ends were cut back, 5 bases at V and 0 bases at J, with 8 bases in the middle.

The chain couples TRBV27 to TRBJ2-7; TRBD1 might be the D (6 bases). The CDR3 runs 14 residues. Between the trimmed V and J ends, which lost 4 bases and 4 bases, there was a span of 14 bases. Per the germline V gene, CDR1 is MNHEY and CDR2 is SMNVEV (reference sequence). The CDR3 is CASSSGTTAYEQYF. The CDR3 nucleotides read TGTGCCAGCAGTTCAGGGACAACGGCTTACGAGCAGTACTTC.